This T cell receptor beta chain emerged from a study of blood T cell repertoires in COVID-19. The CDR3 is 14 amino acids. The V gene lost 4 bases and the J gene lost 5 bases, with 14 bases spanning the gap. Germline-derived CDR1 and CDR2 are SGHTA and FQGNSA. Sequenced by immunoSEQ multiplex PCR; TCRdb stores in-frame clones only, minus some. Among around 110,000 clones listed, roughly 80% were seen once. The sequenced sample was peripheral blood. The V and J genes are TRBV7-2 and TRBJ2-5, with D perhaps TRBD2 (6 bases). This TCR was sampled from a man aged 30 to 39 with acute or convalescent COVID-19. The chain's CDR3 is CASSSSRGRETQYF. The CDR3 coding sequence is TGTGCCAGCAGCTCCAGCCGGGGGAGGGAGACCCAGTACTTC.